This TCR beta chain was identified during a study of metastatic and nonmetastatic thyroid tumors. About the research overall: The comparison covered peripheral blood and tumor or nodule tissue in malignant and benign thyroid patients.

The CDR3 is 14 amino acids. V lost 3 bases and J lost 3; bases outside the gene matches: 2. Germline values: CDR1 SGHTA, CDR2 FQGNSA. TCRdb re-called clones via MiXCR from the PCR reads. This table holds about 43,000 clones, 3% to 3.5% found once. This clone has at least ten counts. Its antigen is as yet unknown. Findings and caveats of the study: Within blood and tumor, benign nodules reportedly had significantly lower TCR beta diversity than malignant thyroid tumors did.

All patients were treatment-naive before thyroid surgery. V and J are TRBV7-2 and TRBJ2-7; 10 bases map to TRBD1. The sequencing input was blood. The TCR sequence derives from a female donor with papillary thyroid cancer or a benign thyroid nodule (not recorded which). Some clones in this sample may be carry-over from other donors' samples. CDR3 bases: TGTGCCAGCAGCTTGGGACAGGGGCTCTACGAGCAGTACTTC. It specifies CASSLGQGLYEQYF.